Below, 2 T cell receptor beta chains from the same sample are listed, as sequenced in a study of T cells after yellow fever vaccination. In TCRdb, the 5' RACE reads were re-called with MiXCR into one record per CDR3 protein. The table has some 300,000 distinct CDR3 sequences, roughly 8% seen once. Sequencing used PBMCs, obtained approximately 47 days after the first yellow fever vaccination. These receptors were obtained from a man aged 18-30 years who received the YFV17D yellow fever vaccine.

The chain has TRBV9 and TRBJ1-2; unclear D gene. V gave up 4 bases and J gave up 7 bases, with 23 bases separating them. This CDR3 is built from 16 residues. The germline gives CDR1 SGDLS, CDR2 YYNGEE. CDR3 loop: CASSPYPPKLFSGYTF. The CDR3 coding sequence is TGTGCCAGCAGCCCCTACCCCCCCAAACTATTCTCTGGCTACACCTTC.

This clonotype was seen more than once but under ten times. V gene TRBV5-1 combines with J gene TRBJ2-1; 9 bases align to TRBD1. The CDR3 consists of 15 residues. CDR1 and CDR2 from the germline V gene are SGHRS and YFSETQ. J lost 7 bases, V lost 0 bases, and 5 bases had no gene match. CDR3 loop: CASSLAGTGLNEQFF. CDR3 DNA: TGCGCCAGCAGCTTGGCCGGGACAGGGTTAAATGAGCAGTTCTTC.